One and the same sample provided the 16 T cell receptor beta chains below, sequenced in a study of CD4 and CD8 cells across lung adenocarcinoma regions. MiXCR, applied by TCRdb to the PCR reads, yields one record per CDR3 protein. The sample carries about 25,000 distinct CDR3 sequences, 53% recorded once. Sequenced input: CD8+ T cells from the center of a lung tumor. The source is a male donor with lung adenocarcinoma. The CD4 and CD8 labels of this study may be unreliable.

The chain is built from TRBV6-1 and TRBJ2-1, with TRBD1 as a possible D gene (6 bases). The J call could be wrong; TRBJ2-5 is a better fit for the DNA end. Germline CDR1 MNHNS, CDR2 SASEGT. The CDR3 runs 15 residues. The DNA for the CDR3 is TGTGCCAGCAGCCGCAGGGGATCGGTTTCGGAGACCCAGTACTTC. The encoded protein is CASSRRGSVSETQYF.

V and J are TRBV11-2 and TRBJ1-5; D not certain. The CDR3 is 13 residues long. Germline V CDR1 and CDR2: SGHAT, FQNNGV. The V gene lost 5 bases and the J gene lost 4 bases, with 9 bases spanning the gap. CDR3 residues: CASSHGLNQPQHF. DNA for the CDR3: TGTGCCAGCAGCCACGGACTTAATCAGCCCCAGCATTTT. Variable domain in full (rest from reference TRBV11-2 and TRBJ1-5): EAGVAQSPRYKIIEKRQSVAFWCNPISGHATLYWYQQILGQGPKLLIQFQNNGVVDDSQLPKDRFSAERLKGVDSTLKIQPAKLEDSAVYLCASSHGLNQPQHFGDGTRLSIL.

J is TRBJ2-3 and V is TRBV6-1, with D perhaps TRBD2 (5 bases). The J call may be wrong; the DNA end is better matched by TRBJ2-7. The CDR3 spans 14 residues. Germline V CDR1 and CDR2: MNHNS, SASEGT. CDR3 nucleotides: TGTGCGGGGAGAGTAGGCCGTGAGCGAGATACGCAGTACTTC. Its translation is CAGRVGRERDTQYF.

This clonotype was found a few times. The chain uses TRBV30 and TRBJ2-1; no firm D call. Germline CDR1 and CDR2: GTSNPN and SVGIG (reference sequence). This CDR3 region has 15 residues. Trimming removed 1 base from V and 6 bases from J, with 16 bases in between. The CDR3 protein is CAWSADPRLGNEQFF. Written as DNA, the CDR3 is TGTGCCTGGAGTGCTGACCCCAGACTCGGCAATGAGCAGTTCTTC.

This sequence joins TRBV6-1 and TRBJ2-3; 7 bases fit TRBD2. The CDR3 is 16 amino acids. J was trimmed by 2 bases and V by 6 bases; bases with no gene match: 11. Germline V gives CDR1 MNHNS, CDR2 SASEGT. The CDR3 reads CASRALGGGHTDTQYF. As DNA, the CDR3 is TGTGCCAGCAGGGCCCTCGGGGGAGGGCACACAGATACGCAGTATTTT.

The V and J genes are TRBV10-3 and TRBJ2-1; D is uncertain. Germline lookup yields CDR1 ENHRY and CDR2 SYGVKD. V gave up 7 bases and J gave up 7 bases, with 11 bases separating them. CDR3 size: 12 residues. CDR3 sequence reads: CAITADGNEQFF. The CDR3 bases are TGTGCCATCACCGCCGACGGGAATGAGCAGTTCTTC.

In nucleotides, the CDR3 is TGTGGCGGCCGGGGGGCGGGGGGCACAGACACTCAGTATTTT. Encoded protein: CGGRGAGGTDTQYF. The chain employs TRBV10-3 and TRBJ2-3; 8 positions match TRBD2. The CDR3 runs 14 residues. CDR1 is ENHRY, CDR2 SYGVKD, per germline.

The rearrangement uses TRBV6-1 and TRBJ2-5; D tentatively reads TRBD1 or TRBD2 (5 bases each). CDR1 is MNHNS and CDR2 is SASEGT in the germline V gene. This CDR3 spans 13 amino acids. V was shortened by 7 bases and J by 1 base, with 10 bases between the two germline ends. CDR3 region: CASTTGTQETQYF. The CDR3 DNA reads as TGTGCCAGCACCACCGGGACCCAAGAGACCCAGTACTTC.

DNA of the CDR3: TGTGCCAGCGGAAGCGAATGGCGGGAGGGCCAGAATGAGCAGTTCTTC. Translating it yields CASGSEWREGQNEQFF. The rearrangement uses TRBV12-3 or TRBV12-4 and TRBJ2-1; 9 nucleotides align to TRBD2. The CDR3 sequence is 16 residues long. Trimming at V came to 8 bases and at J to 7 bases, leaving 15 bases not matched to a gene.

This chain links TRBV10-3 with TRBJ2-3, with TRBD2 matching over 8 bases. The J call may be faulty, since TRBJ2-4 better matches the DNA end. The CDR3 is made up of 18 amino acids. Germline-derived CDR1 and CDR2 are ENHRY and SYGVKD. The DNA of the CDR3 is TGTGCCATCAGGAGCATAGCGGGACCACAAGGGAGCAAAAATACTCAGTACTTC. Translated: CAIRSIAGPQGSKNTQYF.

This clonotype was seen a few times. The rearrangement uses TRBV7-6 and TRBJ2-7; possibly TRBD1 for D (5 bases). V gave up 5 bases and J gave up 2 bases, with 13 bases separating them. The CDR3 is 14 amino acids. Germline-derived CDR1 and CDR2 are SGHVS and FNYEAQ. The CDR3 loop is CASSADQGPYEQYF. In nucleotides, the CDR3 is TGTGCCAGCAGCGCCGACCAGGGCCCCTACGAGCAGTACTTC.

In the case of this clonotype: The junction departs from germline at one end; a sequencing error may be responsible. The chain links TRBV10-1 to TRBJ2-3; D is ambiguous. Looked up from germline, CDR1 is WNHNN and CDR2 is SYGVQD (reference sequence). The length of the CDR3 is 16 residues. The CDR3 DNA reads as TGCGCGACCCGTCTCCCGGAGCTGTGGGCCACAGACACGCAGTACTTT. This codes for CATRLPELWATDTQYF.

There are a few counts of this clonotype. The chain has TRBV3-1 and TRBJ2-1; a possible D gene is TRBD2 (5 bases). The CDR3 is 13 amino acids. V lost 4 bases to trimming and J lost 9 bases, with 13 bases between them. Germline V gives CDR1 LGHDT, CDR2 YNNKEL (reference sequence). CDR3: CASSPEAFGEQFF. DNA of the CDR3: TGTGCCAGCAGCCCGGAGGCCTTTGGTGAGCAGTTCTTC.

This sequence joins TRBV10-3 and TRBJ2-4; D is tentatively TRBD1 or TRBD2 (5 bases each). Germline CDR1 reads ENHRY; CDR2 reads SYGVKD. CDR3 length equals 14 residues. CDR3 amino acids: CGGSGLWAKDTQYF. CDR3 sequence (DNA): TGTGGCGGCTCGGGGCTGTGGGCCAAAGACACTCAGTACTTC.

V and J are TRBV4-1 and TRBJ2-5; no definite D call. The J call may be mistaken, given a closer DNA end match to TRBJ2-7. This CDR3 contains 15 residues. Germline V gene lookup returns CDR1 MGHRA and CDR2 YSYEKL. As DNA, the CDR3 is TGCGCCAGCACCCCCCGACAAACTTACGGAGACGAGCAGTACTTC. It is translated as CASTPRQTYGDEQYF.

The chain recombines TRBV6-1 with TRBJ2-1, with TRBD2 matching 12 bases. This CDR3 has 15 amino acids. The ends lost 5 bases at V and 8 bases at J; junction bases unmatched: 7. Looked up from germline, CDR1 is MNHNS and CDR2 is SASEGT. CDR3 in DNA: TGTGCCAGCAGTAAACTAGCGGGAGGAGGCGATGAGCAGTTCTTC. Its protein is CASSKLAGGGDEQFF.